The 20 T cell receptor beta chains below all came from one sample that was sequenced in a study of cytomegalovirus exposure and HLA in healthy donors. TCRdb's copy holds only in-frame clones and misses some; the assay was immunoSEQ multiplex PCR. The table lists more than 80,000 clones, around 96% of them singletons, with approximately 1.3% in the top ten. Sequenced input: PBMCs. The source of these receptors is a woman aged 18 to 35 in good health and CMV-seronegative.

The chain couples TRBV27 to TRBJ2-5; D gene unclear. Germline assignment: CDR1 MNHEY and CDR2 SMNVEV (reference sequence). CDR3 length equals 13 residues. The V end was cut by 5 bases, the J end by 0 bases, with 7 bases between. CDR3 DNA: TGTGCCAGCAGTCTCCTCTACCAAGAGACCCAGTACTTC. Protein product: CASSLLYQETQYF.

The J gene is TRBJ2-5, the V gene TRBV5-1; the match to TRBD2 covers 9 bases. The junction had 7 bases not matched to a gene; V was cut back by 4 bases and J by 0 bases. This CDR3 is 16 amino acids long. The germline V gene has CDR1 SGHRS and CDR2 YFSETQ. For the CDR3, the DNA is TGCGCCAGCAGCGTACCTAGCGGGGCTTACCAAGAGACCCAGTACTTC. Translating it yields CASSVPSGAYQETQYF.

The gene calls are TRBV14 and TRBJ2-7, with a tentative D call TRBD1 (5 bases). The germline CDR1 and CDR2 sequences are SGHDN and FVKESK. There are 12 residues in the CDR3. Trimming shortened V by 2 bases and J by 6 bases, and 8 bases separated the two germline ends. The chain's CDR3 is CASSQSRVEQYF. As DNA, the CDR3 is TGTGCCAGCAGCCAAAGCAGGGTCGAGCAGTACTTC.

The sample holds one count of this clone. The chain joins TRBV6-5 to TRBJ2-1, with D maybe TRBD2 (6 bases). Germline CDR1 is MNHEY and CDR2 is SVGAGI. V dropped 7 bases and J dropped 8 bases, with 15 bases sitting between them. The CDR3 is made up of 13 amino acids. The CDR3 protein is CASIKTSSDEQFF. The DNA for the CDR3 is TGTGCCAGCATCAAGACTAGTTCAGATGAGCAGTTCTTC.

The CDR3 is CSVEWLAGGSYNEQFF. The CDR3 coding sequence is TGCAGCGTTGAGTGGTTAGCGGGAGGTTCATACAATGAGCAGTTCTTC. V usage is TRBV29-1 and J usage is TRBJ2-1; 10 bases match TRBD2. J gave up 4 bases and V 3 bases, and 9 bases lay outside the gene matches. CDR1 is SQVTM, CDR2 ANQGSEA, per germline. This CDR3 region has 16 residues.

This clone has a single count. The CDR3 loop is CASSSRSGSAGNRDNEQFF. CDR3 sequence (DNA): TGTGCCAGCAGCTCCCGGTCGGGGTCCGCCGGCAATCGCGACAATGAGCAGTTCTTC. The rearrangement joins TRBV7-2 to TRBJ2-1, with D perhaps matching TRBD2 (5 bases). CDR1 is SGHTA and CDR2 is FQGNSA in the germline V gene. The V gene lost 4 bases and the J gene lost 5 bases, with 27 bases spanning the gap. CDR3 length equals 19 residues.

The V and J genes are TRBV5-6 and TRBJ2-7; TRBD2 matches at 10 bases. V gave up 1 base and J gave up 4 bases; unmatched junction bases: 8. This CDR3 contains 16 residues. Germline V gene sequence: CDR1 SGHDT, CDR2 YYEEEE. The CDR3 is CASSLFWTSGLYEQYF. CDR3 sequence (DNA): TGTGCCAGCAGCTTGTTTTGGACTAGCGGACTATACGAGCAGTACTTC.

This sequence joins TRBV6-5 and TRBJ2-3; tentative D call: TRBD1 (5 bases). This CDR3 comprises 15 residues. Trimming removed 6 bases at V and 0 bases at J, with 13 bases between. Looked up from germline, CDR1 is MNHEY and CDR2 is SVGAGI. The CDR3 loop reads CASSQRQGSTDTQYF. The CDR3 DNA reads as TGTGCCAGCAGCCAAAGGCAGGGAAGCACAGATACGCAGTATTTT.

CDR3 DNA: TGCGCCAGCAGCTGGGGGGGGGCTGACTCTGGAAACACCATATATTTT. As protein: CASSWGGADSGNTIYF. The genes are TRBV5-1 and TRBJ1-3; TRBD1 might be the D (6 bases). The CDR3 extends over 16 amino acids. The germline gives CDR1 SGHRS, CDR2 YFSETQ. The ends were cut back, 3 bases at V and 0 bases at J, with 13 bases in the middle.

The V and J genes are TRBV27 and TRBJ1-5; no reliable D call. Germline lookup yields CDR1 MNHEY and CDR2 SMNVEV (reference sequence). This CDR3 is built from 12 residues. The germline V and J ends were trimmed by 3 bases and 4 bases, with 4 bases remaining between them. CDR3 in amino acids: CASSFPNQPQHF. CDR3 bases: TGTGCCAGCAGTTTCCCGAATCAGCCCCAGCATTTT.

This chain joins TRBV18 and TRBJ2-3; 11 bases match TRBD2. The germline V gene encodes CDR1 KGHSH and CDR2 LQKENI. The CDR3 has 16 residues. The V gene end was trimmed by 2 bases and the J gene end by 5 bases; junction bases not matched to a gene: 6. CDR3 nucleotide sequence: TGTGCCAGCTCACCAAGGCTAGCGGGAGGAGGAGATACGCAGTATTTT. Translation gives CASSPRLAGGGDTQYF.

The chain links TRBV25-1 to TRBJ2-1; no firm D call. V was clipped by 1 base and J by 8 bases, with 9 bases between them. There are 13 residues in the CDR3. Germline-derived CDR1 and CDR2 are MGHDK and SYGVNS. The CDR3 region has the DNA TGTGCCAGCAGTGAATTAATACGCGATGAGCAGTTCTTC. Translating gives CASSELIRDEQFF.

The DNA for the CDR3 is TGCGCCAGCAGCCAAGATACTACGAAGATTAGCGGCACAGATACGCAGTATTTT. Its translation is CASSQDTTKISGTDTQYF. The chain links TRBV4-1 to TRBJ2-3; a weak D match, TRBD2 (5 bases). CDR1 and CDR2 (germline): MGHRA, YSYEKL. V was cut by 0 bases and J by 1 base, with 17 bases left in between. The CDR3 runs 18 residues.

V usage is TRBV25-1 and J usage is TRBJ2-2; D may be TRBD1 (5 bases). The CDR3 is made up of 13 amino acids. CDR1 MGHDK and CDR2 SYGVNS come from the germline V gene. The ends were cut back, 2 bases at V and 7 bases at J, with 8 bases in the middle. The CDR3 loop reads CASSEQGLGELFF. The CDR3 DNA follows: TGTGCCAGCAGTGAACAGGGCCTCGGGGAGCTGTTTTTT.

The chain is built from TRBV27 and TRBJ1-2; 8 positions match TRBD1. With V trimmed by 5 bases and J by 7 bases, 6 bases remained unmatched. CDR1 and CDR2 from the germline V gene are MNHEY and SMNVEV (reference sequence). The CDR3 has 13 amino acids. The DNA for the CDR3 is TGTGCCAGCAGTGTACAGGGGGGGGTTGGCTACACCTTC. Translating gives CASSVQGGVGYTF.

The chain employs TRBV21-1 and TRBJ1-1; the DNA was not compared with TRBD1, the D call given in the table. TRBV21-1 is recorded as a pseudogene. The CDR3 is 15 residues long. CDR3 residues: CASSKGDRLTTEAFF. DNA for the CDR3: TGTGCCAGCAGCAAGGGGGACAGGCTGACCACTGAAGCTTTCTTT.

V is TRBV27 and J is TRBJ1-1; D is unclear. Germline V gene lookup returns CDR1 MNHEY and CDR2 SMNVEV (reference sequence). This CDR3 is built from 13 residues. Trimming pared 2 bases from V and 4 bases from J, leaving 8 bases between. The CDR3 coding sequence is TGTGCCAGCAGTTTACGTGAGGGCACTGAAGCTTTCTTT. This translates into CASSLREGTEAFF.

The chain employs TRBV5-1 and TRBJ2-2, with 9 bases matching TRBD1. The CDR3 is 16 amino acids. Per the germline V gene, CDR1 is SGHRS and CDR2 is YFSETQ. V trimming: 4 bases; J trimming: 6 bases; junction bases outside the gene matches: 10. The CDR3 is CASSQQGAASPGELFF. CDR3 nucleotide sequence: TGCGCCAGCAGCCAACAGGGGGCGGCCAGCCCCGGGGAGCTGTTTTTT.

The rearrangement links TRBV7-9 to TRBJ1-4, with a weak D call TRBD1 (5 bases). This CDR3 has 16 amino acids. Trimming pared 3 bases from V and 0 bases from J, leaving 11 bases between. Germline CDR1 reads SEHNR; CDR2 reads FQNEAQ (reference sequence). The CDR3 sequence: CASSFFTGATNEKLFF. The CDR3 nucleotides are TGTGCCAGCAGCTTTTTCACAGGTGCAACTAATGAAAAACTGTTTTTT.

V is TRBV10-3 and J is TRBJ2-1, with 11 bases aligning to TRBD2. The V gene's germline CDR1 is ENHRY and CDR2 SYGVKD. The trim removed 7 bases at V and 6 bases at J, leaving 8 bases unmatched. The CDR3 length is 15 residues. The CDR3 DNA reads TGTGCCATCACCCCACTAGCGGGAGAGTTCAATGAGCAGTTCTTC. Its translation is CAITPLAGEFNEQFF.